A single TCR beta chain is shown here with its context. Recovered status in Cohort 3 required two negative PCRs, clearance, or symptom resolution. The sample comes from a study of blood T cell repertoires in COVID-19. Study-wide background: Nucleic acid was either cDNA or gDNA, and it came from T cells, B-cell-depleted T cells, or PBMCs.

CDR3 size: 13 residues. The germline V gene encodes CDR1 SGHTA and CDR2 FQGNSA. Trimming removed 4 bases at V and 5 bases at J, with 9 bases between. Original analysis: From reference gene primer amplification, estimates of nucleated cell counts were derived. Clones were sequenced by immunoSEQ multiplex PCR, and TCRdb holds only the in-frame ones, with some missing. The DNA gave D and trimming, while V, J and clone size come from that table. There are about 270,000 clones in the sample; 80% to 90% occur only once, and under 3% lies in the top ten. Input material: PBMCs or T cells enriched from blood (not recorded which). The chain has TRBV7-2 and TRBJ1-5; D gene uncertain. The clonotype was recovered from a woman under 30 who had recovered from COVID-19. The CDR3 coding sequence is TGTGCCAGCAGCTCCTCCGGGGATCAGCCCCAGCATTTT. Encoded protein: CASSSSGDQPQHF.